The 3 T cell receptor beta chains below were found in one sample sequenced in a study of T cells after yellow fever vaccination. Via MiXCR, TCRdb re-called the 5' RACE reads, giving one row per CDR3 protein. The sample comprises roughly 250,000 distinct CDR3 sequences, over 10% of which are singletons, and roughly 0.5% rests with the top ten. The sample in question was CD4+ T cells sorted from PBMCs, obtained 45 days after the yellow fever booster vaccination. The receptors stem from a man younger than 40 who received the YFV17D yellow fever vaccine.

The chain has TRBV19 and TRBJ2-6; no clear D gene. The V and J ends lost 5 bases and 0 bases respectively, with 11 bases between them. Germline CDR1 reads LNHDA; CDR2 reads SQIVND (reference sequence). The CDR3 spans 16 residues. The CDR3 coding sequence is TGTGCCAGTAGTGGTTTATCGAGCTCTGGGGCCAACGTCCTGACTTTC. Protein: CASSGLSSSGANVLTF.

The rearrangement joins TRBV6-5 to TRBJ2-4; no firm D call. The CDR3 is made up of 11 amino acids. Germline CDR1 and CDR2: MNHEY and SVGAGI. V lost 4 bases and J 8 bases, leaving 6 bases between the germline ends. The CDR3: CASSFRDIQYF. The CDR3 nucleotides read TGTGCCAGCAGTTTCCGGGACATTCAGTACTTC.

This clonotype was detected only a few times. The chain joins TRBV24-1 to TRBJ1-5; D gene unclear. Per germline, CDR1 KGHDR and CDR2 SFDVKD. The CDR3 length is 15 residues. The germline V and J ends were trimmed by 1 base and 5 bases, with 11 bases remaining between them. CDR3 sequence reads: CATSDFGQMDQPQHF. For the CDR3, the DNA is TGTGCCACCAGTGATTTTGGGCAGATGGATCAGCCCCAGCATTTT.